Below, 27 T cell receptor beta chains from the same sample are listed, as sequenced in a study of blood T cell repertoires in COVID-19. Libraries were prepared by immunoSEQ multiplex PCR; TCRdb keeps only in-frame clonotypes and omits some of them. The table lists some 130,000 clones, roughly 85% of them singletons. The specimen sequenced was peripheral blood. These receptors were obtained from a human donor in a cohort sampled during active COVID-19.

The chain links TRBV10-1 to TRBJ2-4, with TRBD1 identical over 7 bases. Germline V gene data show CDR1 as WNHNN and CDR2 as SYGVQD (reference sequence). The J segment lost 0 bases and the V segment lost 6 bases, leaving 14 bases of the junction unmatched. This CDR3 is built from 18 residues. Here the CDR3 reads CASSPGDSLPLAKNIQYF. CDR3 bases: TGCGCCAGCAGCCCCGGGGACAGTCTGCCCTTAGCCAAAAACATTCAGTACTTC.

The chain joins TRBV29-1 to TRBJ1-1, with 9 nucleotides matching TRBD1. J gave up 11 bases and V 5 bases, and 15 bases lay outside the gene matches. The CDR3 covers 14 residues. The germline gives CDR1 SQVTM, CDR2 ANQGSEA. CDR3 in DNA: TGCAGCGTTAATTACGGACAGGGGTTGACTGGGGCTTTCTTT. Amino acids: CSVNYGQGLTGAFF.

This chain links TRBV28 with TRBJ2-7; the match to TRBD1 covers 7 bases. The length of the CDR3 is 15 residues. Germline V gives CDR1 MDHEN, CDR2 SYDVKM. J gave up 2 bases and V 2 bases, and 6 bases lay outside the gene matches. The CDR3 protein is CASSLPGQKTYEQYV. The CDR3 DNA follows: TGTGCCAGCAGTTTACCGGGACAGAAAACCTACGAGCAGTACGTC.

The CDR3: CASSPVLGGTDTQYF. In nucleotides, the CDR3 is TGTGCCAGCAGTCCGGTTCTAGGGGGCACAGATACGCAGTATTTT. This rearrangement joins TRBV2 to TRBJ2-3; TRBD1 might be the D (5 bases). This CDR3 is built from 15 residues. Trimming removed 5 bases from V and 1 base from J, with 13 bases in between. CDR1 is SNHLY and CDR2 is FYNNEI in the germline V gene.

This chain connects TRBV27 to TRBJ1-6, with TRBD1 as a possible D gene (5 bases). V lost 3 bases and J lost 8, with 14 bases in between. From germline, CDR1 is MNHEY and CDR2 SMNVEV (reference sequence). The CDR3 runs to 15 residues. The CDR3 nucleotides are TGTGCCAGCAGTTTGTTCCCAGGGTTGGATTCACCCCTCCACTTT. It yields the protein CASSLFPGLDSPLHF.

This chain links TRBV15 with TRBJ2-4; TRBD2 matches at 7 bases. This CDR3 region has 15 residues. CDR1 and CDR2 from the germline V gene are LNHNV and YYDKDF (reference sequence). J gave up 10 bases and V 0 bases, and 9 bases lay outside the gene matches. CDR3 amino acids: CATSREYMAGVIQYF. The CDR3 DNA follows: TGTGCCACCAGCAGAGAGTACATGGCGGGGGTAATTCAGTACTTC.

CDR3 residues: CASSLQGSGNTIYF. The CDR3 bases are TGTGCCAGCAGCTTACAGGGTTCCGGAAACACCATATATTTT. The chain recombines TRBV7-2 with TRBJ1-3, with D possibly being TRBD1 (5 bases). This CDR3 spans 14 amino acids. V was cut by 2 bases and J by 4 bases, with 9 bases left in between. CDR1 and CDR2 (germline): SGHTA, FQGNSA.

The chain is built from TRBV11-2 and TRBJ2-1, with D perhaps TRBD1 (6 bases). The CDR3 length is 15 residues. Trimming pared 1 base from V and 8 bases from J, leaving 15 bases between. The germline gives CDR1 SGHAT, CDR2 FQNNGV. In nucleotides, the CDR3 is TGTGCCAGCAGCTTAGGGGGACATCGAATCGATGAGCAGTTCTTC. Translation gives CASSLGGHRIDEQFF.

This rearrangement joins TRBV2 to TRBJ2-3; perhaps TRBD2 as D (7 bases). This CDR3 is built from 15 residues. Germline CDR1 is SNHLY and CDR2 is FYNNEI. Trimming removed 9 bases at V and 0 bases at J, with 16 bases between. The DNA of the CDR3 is TGTGCCAGAGGGGGTAGCGGGTCTAGCACAGATACGCAGTATTTT. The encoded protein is CARGGSGSSTDTQYF.

CDR3 sequence (DNA): TGTGCCAGCAGCCTCTTTTACAGGGTCCTAATATTTAACTATGGCTACACCTTC. This codes for CASSLFYRVLIFNYGYTF. This chain links TRBV7-9 with TRBJ1-2; TRBD1 is a possible D gene (6 bases). The V gene's germline CDR1 is SEHNR and CDR2 FQNEAQ (reference sequence). The V gene lost 5 bases and the J gene lost 1 base, with 23 bases spanning the gap. This CDR3 is 18 amino acids long.

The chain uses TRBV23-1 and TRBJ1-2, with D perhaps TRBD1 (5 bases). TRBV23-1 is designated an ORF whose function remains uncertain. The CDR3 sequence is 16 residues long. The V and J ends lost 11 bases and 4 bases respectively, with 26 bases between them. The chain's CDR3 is CACRTNPKDISYGYTF. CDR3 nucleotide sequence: TGCGCCTGCCGAACCAACCCCAAGGACATCTCCTATGGCTACACCTTC.

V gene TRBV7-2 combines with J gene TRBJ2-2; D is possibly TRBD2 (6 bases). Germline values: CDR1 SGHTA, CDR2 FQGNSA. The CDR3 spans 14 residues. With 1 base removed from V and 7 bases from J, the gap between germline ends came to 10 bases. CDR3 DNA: TGTGCCAGCAGCTTAGTGAGGCGGGACGGGGAGCTGTTTTTT. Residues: CASSLVRRDGELFF.

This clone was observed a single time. CDR3 in DNA: TGTGCCAGCAGTTTCCGGGGTTCCTACGAGCAGTACTTC. Protein: CASSFRGSYEQYF. The chain couples TRBV28 to TRBJ2-7; D possibly corresponds to TRBD2 (5 bases). CDR1 MDHEN and CDR2 SYDVKM come from the germline V gene. The CDR3 extends over 13 amino acids. Trimming cost V 3 bases and J 1 base, with 7 bases left between them.

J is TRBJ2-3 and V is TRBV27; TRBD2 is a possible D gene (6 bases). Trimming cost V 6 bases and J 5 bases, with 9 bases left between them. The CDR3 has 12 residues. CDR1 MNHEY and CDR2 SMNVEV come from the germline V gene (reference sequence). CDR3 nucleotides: TGTGCCAGCAGCTCCGGGGGAGATACGCAGTATTTT. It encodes CASSSGGDTQYF.

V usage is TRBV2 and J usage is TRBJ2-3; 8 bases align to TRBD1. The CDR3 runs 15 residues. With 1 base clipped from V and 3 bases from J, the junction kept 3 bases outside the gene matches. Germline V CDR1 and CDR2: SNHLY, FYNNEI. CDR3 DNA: TGTGCCAGCAGTGAAGACGACAGGGGAACAGATACGCAGTATTTT. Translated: CASSEDDRGTDTQYF.

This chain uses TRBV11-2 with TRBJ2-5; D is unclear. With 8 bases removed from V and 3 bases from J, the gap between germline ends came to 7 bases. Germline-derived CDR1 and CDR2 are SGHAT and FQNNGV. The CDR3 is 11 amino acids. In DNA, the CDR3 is TGTGCCAGCGGCATCGAAGAGACCCAGTACTTC. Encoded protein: CASGIEETQYF.

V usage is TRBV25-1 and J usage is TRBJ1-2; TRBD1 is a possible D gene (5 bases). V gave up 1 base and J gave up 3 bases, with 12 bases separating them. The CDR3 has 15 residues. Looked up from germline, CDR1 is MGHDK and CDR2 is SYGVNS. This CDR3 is CASSESGHPYYGYTF. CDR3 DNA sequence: TGTGCCAGCAGTGAATCAGGACACCCGTACTATGGCTACACCTTC.

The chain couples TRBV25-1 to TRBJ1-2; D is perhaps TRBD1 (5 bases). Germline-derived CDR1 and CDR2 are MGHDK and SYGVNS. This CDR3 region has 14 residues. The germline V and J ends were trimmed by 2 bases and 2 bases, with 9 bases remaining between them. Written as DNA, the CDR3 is TGTGCCAGCAGTGAAGGGGGGTTAAACTATGGCTACACCTTC. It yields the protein CASSEGGLNYGYTF.

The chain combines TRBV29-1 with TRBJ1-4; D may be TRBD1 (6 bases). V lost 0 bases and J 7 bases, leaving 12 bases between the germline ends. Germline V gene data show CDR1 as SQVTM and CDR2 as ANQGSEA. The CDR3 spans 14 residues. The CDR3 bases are TGCAGCGTTGAAGAAAGGGGGGGGACTGAAAAACTGTTTTTT. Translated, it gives CSVEERGGTEKLFF.

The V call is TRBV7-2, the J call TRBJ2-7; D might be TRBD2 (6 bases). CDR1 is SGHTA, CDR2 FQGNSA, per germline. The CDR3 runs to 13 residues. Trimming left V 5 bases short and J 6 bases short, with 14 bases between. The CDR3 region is CASSATTGVEQYV. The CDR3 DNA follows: TGTGCCAGCAGCGCGACAACGGGAGTCGAGCAGTACGTC.

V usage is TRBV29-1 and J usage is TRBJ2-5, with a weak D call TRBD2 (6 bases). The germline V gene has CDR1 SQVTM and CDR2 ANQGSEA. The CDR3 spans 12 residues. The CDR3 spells CSASRRVETQYF. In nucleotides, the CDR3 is TGCAGTGCTTCTAGGAGGGTAGAGACCCAGTACTTC.

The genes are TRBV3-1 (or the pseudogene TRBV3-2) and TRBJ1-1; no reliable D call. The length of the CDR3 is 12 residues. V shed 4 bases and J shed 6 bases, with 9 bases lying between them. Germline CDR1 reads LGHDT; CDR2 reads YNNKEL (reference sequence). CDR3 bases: TGTGCCAGCAGCCCTCTTGGAGCTGAAGCTTTCTTT. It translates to CASSPLGAEAFF.

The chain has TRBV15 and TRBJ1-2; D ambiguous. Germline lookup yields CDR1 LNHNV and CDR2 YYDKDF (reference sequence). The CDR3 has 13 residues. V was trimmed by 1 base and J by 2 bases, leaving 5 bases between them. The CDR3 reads CATSRVGNYGYTF. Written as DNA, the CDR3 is TGTGCCACCAGCAGAGTGGGCAACTATGGCTACACCTTC.

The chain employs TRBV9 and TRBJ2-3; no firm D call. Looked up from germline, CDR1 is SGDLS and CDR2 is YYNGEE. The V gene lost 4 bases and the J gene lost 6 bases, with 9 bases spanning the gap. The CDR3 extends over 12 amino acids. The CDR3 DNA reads TGTGCCAGCAGCAAAGAGTTGGATACGCAGTATTTT. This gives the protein CASSKELDTQYF.

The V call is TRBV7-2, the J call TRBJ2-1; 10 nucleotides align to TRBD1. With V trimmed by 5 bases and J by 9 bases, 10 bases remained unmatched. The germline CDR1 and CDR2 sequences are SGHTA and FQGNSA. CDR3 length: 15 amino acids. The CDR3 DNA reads TGTGCCAGCAGCCCAAAGACAGGGGGCTATAGTGAGCAGTTCTTC. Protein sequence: CASSPKTGGYSEQFF.

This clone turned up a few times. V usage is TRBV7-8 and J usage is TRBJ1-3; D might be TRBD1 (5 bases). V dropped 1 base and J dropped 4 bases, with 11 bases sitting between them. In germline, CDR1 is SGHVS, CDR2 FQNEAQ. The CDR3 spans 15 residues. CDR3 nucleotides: TGTGCCAGCAGCTTAGTGGGCAGGGCCGGAAACACCATATATTTT. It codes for CASSLVGRAGNTIYF.

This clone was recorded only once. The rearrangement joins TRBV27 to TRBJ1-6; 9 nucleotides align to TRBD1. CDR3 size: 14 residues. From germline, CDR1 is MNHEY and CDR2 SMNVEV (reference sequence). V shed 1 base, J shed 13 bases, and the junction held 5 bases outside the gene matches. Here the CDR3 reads CASSLWTGVFPLHF. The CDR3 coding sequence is TGTGCCAGCAGTTTATGGACAGGGGTCTTCCCCCTCCACTTT.